This is a list of T cell receptor beta chains from one sample in a study of patients and donors after allogeneic stem cell transplantation. One entry per CDR3 protein results from TCRdb running MiXCR on the RT-PCR reads. Here the sample spans approximately 150,000 distinct CDR3 sequences, approximately 24% being singletons. The sequenced material came from blood, either unsorted or a sorted T cell fraction (not recorded which). The receptor set was obtained from a human donor who was either an allogeneic HSCT recipient or a stem cell or donor lymphocyte infusion donor (not recorded which). It is not recorded whose cells these are; they may come from a transplant donor. CDR3s include the opening cysteine and the closing phenylalanine or tryptophan. D genes are given only for firm matches. Not all rows give a size; the values are once, few, many and, for expanded clones, a class.

TRBV5-6,TRBD2,TRBJ2-3,NA,CASSSAGTSGILTDTQYF,TGTGCCAGCAGCTCAGCCGGGACTAGCGGGATTCTCACAGATACGCAGTATTTT
TRBV20-1,TRBD1,TRBJ1-1,few,CSARPPTGSGTEAFF,TGCAGTGCTAGACCCCCGACAGGGTCGGGCACTGAAGCTTTCTTT
TRBV12-3/TRBV12-4,TRBD2,TRBJ2-3,once,CASRPVAGEAGDTQYF,TGTGCCAGCAGACCAGTAGCGGGGGAGGCGGGAGATACGCAGTATTTT
TRBV29-1,TRBD1,TRBJ1-2,few,CSVEDPGQPFGYTF,TGCAGCGTTGAAGACCCGGGACAGCCCTTCGGCTACACCTTC
TRBV7-6,TRBD1,TRBJ1-2,NA,CASSSLHRGDNYGYTF,TGTGCCAGCAGCTCCCTTCACAGGGGAGATAACTATGGCTACACCTTC
TRBV4-3,TRBD2,TRBJ2-7,NA,CASSQDSAGAYYEQYF,TGCGCCAGCAGCCAAGATTCAGCGGGAGCTTACTACGAGCAGTACTTC
TRBV3-1,NA,TRBJ1-1,few,CASSQDRRNTEAFF,TGTGCCAGCAGCCAAGATAGACGGAACACTGAAGCTTTCTTT
TRBV7-8,NA,TRBJ1-2,many,CASSLAESYGYTF,TGTGCCAGCAGCTTAGCGGAAAGCTATGGCTACACCTTC
TRBV23-1,NA,TRBJ2-1,NA,CASSQSMGGKNEQFF,TGCGCCAGCAGTCAATCGATGGGGGGCAAGAATGAGCAGTTCTTC
TRBV24-1,NA,TRBJ2-1,once,CATSDRATGSNEQFF,TGTGCCACCAGTGATAGAGCCACAGGGAGCAATGAGCAGTTCTTC
TRBV6-6,NA,TRBJ2-7,NA,CASSWDDNLDGEQYF,TGTGCCAGCAGTTGGGACGATAACCTCGACGGTGAGCAGTACTTC
TRBV4-1,NA,TRBJ1-2,many,CASSQENAYGYTF,TGCGCCAGCAGCCAAGAAAACGCCTATGGCTACACCTTC
TRBV15,NA,TRBJ2-2,NA,CATSSPGRKIIGELFF,TGTGCCACCAGCTCACCGGGAAGGAAAATTATCGGGGAGCTGTTTTTT
TRBV20-1,TRBD1,TRBJ2-1,few,CSADAGGRYNEQFF,TGCAGTGCGGACGCAGGGGGACGCTACAATGAGCAGTTCTTC
TRBV4-1,NA,TRBJ1-5,NA,CASSHGPALRNQPQHF,TGCGCCAGCAGCCATGGACCGGCCTTGCGCAATCAGCCCCAGCATTTT
TRBV20-1,TRBD1,TRBJ2-3,NA,CSAFIGTGARSTDTQYF,TGCAGTGCTTTTATTGGGACAGGAGCACGAAGCACAGATACGCAGTATTTT
TRBV5-1,TRBD1,TRBJ1-2,few,CASSLVGQGGDYGYTF,TGCGCCAGCAGCTTGGTAGGACAGGGTGGGGACTATGGCTACACCTTC
TRBV7-9,NA,TRBJ1-1,many,CASSFPALEAFF,TGTGCCAGCAGCTTTCCTGCCCTGGAGGCTTTCTTT
TRBV12-3/TRBV12-4,NA,TRBJ2-3,few,CASSLSGVPDTQYF,TGTGCCAGCAGTTTATCCGGGGTACCGGATACGCAGTATTTT
TRBV20-1,NA,TRBJ2-7,few,CSASRDNYEQYF,TGCAGTGCTAGTCGAGACAACTACGAGCAGTACTTC
TRBV19,TRBD2,TRBJ2-1,few,CASSVSGGNNEQFF,TGTGCCAGTAGTGTTAGCGGGGGAAACAATGAGCAGTTCTTC
TRBV5-1,NA,TRBJ1-1,NA,CASSLGVQSNTEAFF,TGCGCCAGCAGCTTGGGGGTTCAGTCGAACACTGAAGCTTTCTTT
TRBV5-1,NA,TRBJ2-7,NA,CASSPMSVSGSSYEQYF,TGCGCCAGCAGCCCAATGTCTGTGAGCGGATCCTCCTACGAGCAGTACTTC
TRBV5-1,NA,TRBJ2-2,few,CASSIQPRTAAGAGELFF,TGCGCCAGCAGCATTCAACCCAGGACAGCTGCGGGGGCCGGGGAGCTGTTTTTT
TRBV27,TRBD2,TRBJ2-3,NA,CASSLSPSGSSADTQYF,TGTGCCAGCAGTTTATCGCCTAGCGGGAGTAGTGCAGATACGCAGTATTTT
TRBV5-1,NA,TRBJ2-7,few,CASSFGGTLNEQYF,TGCGCCAGCAGCTTTGGGGGGACCTTGAACGAGCAGTACTTC
TRBV12-3/TRBV12-4,TRBD1,TRBJ1-2,few,CASSLTGTGANYGYTF,TGTGCCAGCAGTTTAACCGGGACAGGGGCTAACTATGGCTACACCTTC
TRBV9,TRBD2,TRBJ2-3,few,CASSVASGGVTDTQYF,TGTGCCAGCAGCGTTGCTAGCGGGGGGGTGACTGATACGCAGTATTTT
TRBV4-1,NA,TRBJ2-2,NA,CASSQDRAERWSHPPSNTGELFF,TGCGCCAGCAGCCAAGATCGGGCCGAGCGGTGGTCCCACCCCCCCTCGAACACCGGGGAGCTGTTTTTT
TRBV12-3/TRBV12-4,NA,TRBJ2-3,few,CASSFRRVADTQYF,TGTGCCAGCAGTTTCCGAAGGGTTGCAGATACGCAGTATTTT
TRBV19,TRBD1,TRBJ1-5,NA,CASTLRQGVQPQHF,TGTGCCAGTACCCTGAGACAGGGTGTGCAGCCCCAGCATTTT
TRBV20-1,NA,TRBJ2-2,few,CSASAQTGELFF,TGCAGTGCTTCCGCACAAACCGGGGAGCTGTTTTTT
TRBV6-6,TRBD2,TRBJ2-1,NA,CASSYRLAGENEQFF,TGTGCCAGCAGTTACAGACTAGCGGGAGAAAATGAGCAGTTCTTC
TRBV20-1,NA,TRBJ2-6,NA,CSARDPAGRPSGANVLTF,TGCAGTGCTAGAGATCCTGCGGGGCGCCCCTCTGGGGCCAACGTCCTGACTTTC
TRBV12-3/TRBV12-4,NA,TRBJ1-2,few,CASSLGSWGYGYTF,TGTGCCAGCAGTTTAGGTAGCTGGGGCTATGGCTACACCTTC
TRBV27,TRBD2,TRBJ2-1,NA,CASSTSGDSYNEQFF,TGTGCCAGCAGTACTAGCGGGGATTCCTACAATGAGCAGTTCTTC
TRBV29-1,TRBD2,TRBJ2-5,few,CSVGLSSGNKETQYF,TGCAGCGTTGGTCTGTCTAGCGGGAACAAAGAGACCCAGTACTTC
TRBV5-1,NA,TRBJ1-1,many,CASSFSSKGSEAFF,TGCGCCAGCAGCTTCTCTTCGAAGGGCAGTGAAGCTTTCTTT
TRBV5-1,TRBD2,TRBJ2-1,NA,CASSLFGTTEYEQFF,TGCGCCAGCAGCTTGTTTGGGACTACCGAGTATGAGCAGTTCTTC
TRBV11-1,NA,TRBJ1-5,many,CASSLAPYQPQHF,TGTGCCAGCAGCTTAGCGCCGTATCAGCCCCAGCATTTT
TRBV5-8,TRBD1,TRBJ1-2,NA,CASSRLPGQGNYGYTF,TGTGCCAGCAGCCGACTACCGGGACAGGGGAACTATGGCTACACCTTC
TRBV5-1,TRBD1,TRBJ1-1,few,CASSWTGVGNTEAFF,TGCGCCAGCAGCTGGACAGGGGTGGGGAACACTGAAGCTTTCTTT
TRBV7-3,TRBD1,TRBJ2-7,NA,CASSLTGVSEQYF,TGTGCCAGCAGCTTGACAGGGGTGAGCGAGCAGTACTTC
TRBV27,NA,TRBJ2-2,NA,CASSLSFGGSGELFF,TGTGCCAGCAGTTTATCGTTTGGGGGAAGCGGGGAGCTGTTTTTT
TRBV20-1,NA,TRBJ2-1,few,CSAYRDSTTYNEQFF,TGCAGTGCGTACCGGGACTCCACTACCTACAATGAGCAGTTCTTC
TRBV12-3/TRBV12-4,TRBD1,TRBJ1-5,NA,CASSSDRALRSSNQPQHF,TGTGCCAGCAGTTCGGACAGGGCTTTACGGAGCAGCAATCAGCCCCAGCATTTT
TRBV20-1,NA,TRBJ1-2,few,CSARDGRSSNYGYTF,TGCAGTGCTAGAGATGGCCGGTCGAGCAACTATGGCTACACCTTC
TRBV15,TRBD1,TRBJ2-1,few,CATSGRPGQANNEQFF,TGTGCCACCAGCGGACGACCGGGACAGGCAAACAATGAGCAGTTCTTC
TRBV20-1,NA,TRBJ2-7,NA,CSARKDSYEQYF,TGCAGTGCTCGAAAGGACAGCTACGAGCAGTACTTC
TRBV20-1,TRBD2,TRBJ2-1,NA,CSVSTSGRRYNEQFF,TGCAGTGTCAGCACTAGCGGGAGGAGGTACAATGAGCAGTTCTTC
TRBV6-6,NA,TRBJ1-1,many,CASSYLLESEAFF,TGTGCCAGCAGTTACCTATTGGAGTCTGAAGCTTTCTTT
TRBV2,NA,TRBJ2-3,few,CASRTTDTQYF,TGTGCCAGCAGGACCACAGATACGCAGTATTTT
TRBV7-9,NA,TRBJ1-2,many,CASSRDDYGYTF,TGTGCCAGCAGCAGAGACGACTATGGCTACACCTTC
TRBV27,NA,TRBJ2-1,few,CASRGGNEQFF,TGTGCCAGCAGAGGGGGGAATGAGCAGTTCTTC
TRBV28,NA,TRBJ2-3,few,CASSFGSTDTQYF,TGTGCCAGCAGTTTCGGTAGCACAGATACGCAGTATTTT